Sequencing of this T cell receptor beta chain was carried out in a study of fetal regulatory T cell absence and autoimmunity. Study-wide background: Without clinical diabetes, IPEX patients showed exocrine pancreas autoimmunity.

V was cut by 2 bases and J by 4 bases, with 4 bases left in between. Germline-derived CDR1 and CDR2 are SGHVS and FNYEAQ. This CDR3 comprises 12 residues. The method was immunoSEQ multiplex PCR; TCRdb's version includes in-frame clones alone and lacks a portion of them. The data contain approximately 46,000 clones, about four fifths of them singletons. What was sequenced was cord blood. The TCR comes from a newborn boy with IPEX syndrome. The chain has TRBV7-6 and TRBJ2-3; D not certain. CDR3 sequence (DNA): TGTGCCAGCAGCTTAACTCCAGATACGCAGTATTTT. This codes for CASSLTPDTQYF.